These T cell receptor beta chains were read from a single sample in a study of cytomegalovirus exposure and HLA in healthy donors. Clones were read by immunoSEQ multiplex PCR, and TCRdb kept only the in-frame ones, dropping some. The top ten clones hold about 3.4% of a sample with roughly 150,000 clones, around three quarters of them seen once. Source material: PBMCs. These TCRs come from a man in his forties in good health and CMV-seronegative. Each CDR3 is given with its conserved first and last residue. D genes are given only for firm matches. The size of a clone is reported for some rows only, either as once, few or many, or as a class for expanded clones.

DNA: TGTGCCAGCCGACAGGACAGCAACTATGGCTACACCTTC
CDR3: CASRQDSNYGYTF
J: TRBJ1-2
V: TRBV6-6
size: .
D: .

DNA: TGTGCCAGGTTGGGACAGCCCTCCTACGAGCAGTACTTC
CDR3: CARLGQPSYEQYF
J: TRBJ2-7
V: TRBV27
size: .
D: TRBD1

DNA: TGCGCCAGCAGCTTAGCGGGCAGCTCCTACAATGAGCAGTTCTTC
CDR3: CASSLAGSSYNEQFF
J: TRBJ2-1
V: TRBV4-3
size: .
D: TRBD2

DNA: TGTGCCAGCTTTTATGGACAGGGGCTGAGAAACACCATATATTTT
CDR3: CASFYGQGLRNTIYF
J: TRBJ1-3
V: TRBV6-1
size: .
D: TRBD1

DNA: TGTGCCAGCAGTGGACAGGGAACCCAAGAGACCCAGTACTTC
CDR3: CASSGQGTQETQYF
J: TRBJ2-5
V: TRBV6-1
size: few
D: TRBD1

DNA: TGTGCCAGTAGTATCGGGCGGGCCCTGGATGAAGCTTTCTTT
CDR3: CASSIGRALDEAFF
J: TRBJ1-1
V: TRBV19
size: .
D: .

DNA: TGTGCCACAAGGGAGCCCTATGGCTACACCTTC
CDR3: CATREPYGYTF
J: TRBJ1-2
V: TRBV19
size: once
D: .

DNA: TGTGCCAGCAGCTTAGACCGGGAATCTAGGGGCTACACCTTC
CDR3: CASSLDRESRGYTF
J: TRBJ1-2
V: TRBV7-2
size: .
D: .

DNA: TGTGCCAGCAGCCCATCAGGGGGCCGGGGGACCGGGGAGCTGTTTTTT
CDR3: CASSPSGGRGTGELFF
J: TRBJ2-2
V: TRBV7-3
size: .
D: TRBD1

DNA: TGTGCCAGCAGCTTAGGTTTTTCCCGACAGACTAATGAAAAACTGTTTTTT
CDR3: CASSLGFSRQTNEKLFF
J: TRBJ1-4
V: TRBV7-9
size: .
D: .

DNA: TGTGCCAGAAGCCTACCCGCTTGGACTAGCGGGAGGGAGTACCAAGAGACCCAGTACTTC
CDR3: CARSLPAWTSGREYQETQYF
J: TRBJ2-5
V: TRBV7-5
size: .
D: .

DNA: TGTGCCAGCTGGGGGCAGGGTGACCACGAGCAGTACTTC
CDR3: CASWGQGDHEQYF
J: TRBJ2-7
V: TRBV6-6
size: .
D: .

DNA: TGTGCCAGCAGTGAGGGGGACAGTTTCACAGATACGCAGTATTTT
CDR3: CASSEGDSFTDTQYF
J: TRBJ2-3
V: TRBV6-6
size: once
D: TRBD1

DNA: TGTGCCAGCAGTTTCCAGGGCACTGAAGCTTTCTTT
CDR3: CASSFQGTEAFF
J: TRBJ1-1
V: TRBV6-5
size: few
D: .

DNA: TGTGCCAGCAGAGGACAGGGGCGACGGACTGAAGCTTTCTTT
CDR3: CASRGQGRRTEAFF
J: TRBJ1-1
V: TRBV7-9
size: few
D: TRBD1

DNA: TGCGCCAGCAGCTTGGGGACAGGAAACTATGGCTACACCTTC
CDR3: CASSLGTGNYGYTF
J: TRBJ1-2
V: TRBV5-1
size: few
D: TRBD1

DNA: TGTGCCAGTAGTATGCCCCTAGGAAGCGGGAGGGATGTGAAAGATACGCAGTATTTT
CDR3: CASSMPLGSGRDVKDTQYF
J: TRBJ2-3
V: TRBV19
size: .
D: TRBD2

DNA: TGTGCCAGCAGCTCGACAGGGGGGAACATTCAGTACTTC
CDR3: CASSSTGGNIQYF
J: TRBJ2-4
V: TRBV7-8
size: .
D: TRBD1

DNA: TGTGCCAGAAGCTTGGCTCGGGGTGTAAGCAATGAAAAACTGTTTTTT
CDR3: CARSLARGVSNEKLFF
J: TRBJ1-4
V: TRBV5-3
size: .
D: .

DNA: TGTGCCAGCAGCTTAGGATACGGGGGAAATCAGCCCCAGCATTTT
CDR3: CASSLGYGGNQPQHF
J: TRBJ1-5
V: TRBV7-8
size: .
D: .

DNA: TGCGCCAGCCTGCCATCGTACCACACGGCGGGGGAAGAGACCCAGTACTTC
CDR3: CASLPSYHTAGEETQYF
J: TRBJ2-5
V: TRBV5-1
size: .
D: TRBD2

DNA: TGTGCCAGCAGCACACCGAACAGGGGGTCTGATGAGCAGTTCTTC
CDR3: CASSTPNRGSDEQFF
J: TRBJ2-1
V: TRBV7-8
size: .
D: TRBD1

DNA: TGTGCCAGCAGCTTAACCGTTGAGGTACCGAACACTGAAGCTTTCTTT
CDR3: CASSLTVEVPNTEAFF
J: TRBJ1-1
V: TRBV6-6
size: .
D: .

DNA: TGTGCCAGCTCACCATCCCAGTGGGGGCTCTCCTACGAGCAGTACTTC
CDR3: CASSPSQWGLSYEQYF
J: TRBJ2-7
V: TRBV18
size: few
D: .

DNA: TGTGCCTGGGGAGCTAGCTCTGAGCAGTTCTTC
CDR3: CAWGASSEQFF
J: TRBJ2-1
V: TRBV30
size: .
D: .

DNA: TGTGCCAGCAGCTTGGGGGGGGCATGGGGCTACACCTTC
CDR3: CASSLGGAWGYTF
J: TRBJ1-2
V: TRBV7-2
size: .
D: .

DNA: TGTGCCAGCAGTCGGACTTTTTTGAACACTGAAGCTTTCTTT
CDR3: CASSRTFLNTEAFF
J: TRBJ1-1
V: TRBV6-5
size: few
D: .

DNA: TGTGCCAGCAGCTTGGGTAGCGGGGGGGCCTACGAGCAGTACTTC
CDR3: CASSLGSGGAYEQYF
J: TRBJ2-7
V: TRBV5-6
size: .
D: TRBD2

DNA: TGTGCCAGCAGCTTGAAATTCTCGGTGAAGAACACTGAAGCTTTCTTT
CDR3: CASSLKFSVKNTEAFF
J: TRBJ1-1
V: TRBV11-2
size: few
D: .

DNA: TGTGCCAGCAGCTTTTCCCGGGTAGCTAACTATGGCTACACCTTC
CDR3: CASSFSRVANYGYTF
J: TRBJ1-2
V: TRBV5-4
size: .
D: .

DNA: TGCGCCAGCAGGGAGACAGGGTTCGGGCAAGAGACCCAGTACTTC
CDR3: CASRETGFGQETQYF
J: TRBJ2-5
V: TRBV5-1
size: few
D: TRBD1

DNA: TGTGCCAGCAGTTTTCCGGGCAGGGCTTCCTATGGCTACACCTTC
CDR3: CASSFPGRASYGYTF
J: TRBJ1-2
V: TRBV28
size: .
D: .

DNA: TGTGCCAGCAGCTTGCAACAGGGGCGGACTGAAGCTTTCTTT
CDR3: CASSLQQGRTEAFF
J: TRBJ1-1
V: TRBV7-2
size: .
D: TRBD1

DNA: TGTGCCAGCAGCTTAATGATATCAGCAGAGGTCAAAAACATTCAGTACTTC
CDR3: CASSLMISAEVKNIQYF
J: TRBJ2-4
V: TRBV5-6
size: .
D: .

DNA: TGTGCCAGCAGCGGGGGGACTAGCGGGGCCTGGGAGCAGTACTTC
CDR3: CASSGGTSGAWEQYF
J: TRBJ2-7
V: TRBV5-4
size: .
D: TRBD2

DNA: TGTGCCAGCAGCCCGGGGACAGGGTGGATCACAGATACGCAGTATTTT
CDR3: CASSPGTGWITDTQYF
J: TRBJ2-3
V: TRBV5-4
size: .
D: TRBD1

DNA: TGTGCCAGCAGTTACACCGGGGGGTTTCAGGATGGCTACACCTTC
CDR3: CASSYTGGFQDGYTF
J: TRBJ1-2
V: TRBV6-5
size: .
D: .

DNA: TGTGCCAGCAGCCCAGGACTAGCGGGCCTAGCTCTCTACAATGAGCAGTTCTTC
CDR3: CASSPGLAGLALYNEQFF
J: TRBJ2-1
V: TRBV7-9
size: .
D: TRBD2

DNA: TGTGCCAGCACGTCTGTAGGAGTGAGCACAGATACGCAGTATTTT
CDR3: CASTSVGVSTDTQYF
J: TRBJ2-3
V: TRBV28
size: .
D: .

DNA: TGTGCCAGCAGCTTAAAGGGGGAAGGCTACACCTTC
CDR3: CASSLKGEGYTF
J: TRBJ1-2
V: TRBV7-8
size: .
D: .

DNA: TGTGCCATCAGCAGAGTGGGGGGGGCGTCTGGGGCCAACGTCCTGACTTTC
CDR3: CAISRVGGASGANVLTF
J: TRBJ2-6
V: TRBV10-3
size: .
D: .

DNA: TGTGCCAGCAGCCGGACAGGGGGCGATCAGCCCCAGCATTTT
CDR3: CASSRTGGDQPQHF
J: TRBJ1-5
V: TRBV13
size: .
D: TRBD1

DNA: TGTGCCAGTAGTGACGACAGGATAGATCAGCCCCAGCATTTT
CDR3: CASSDDRIDQPQHF
J: TRBJ1-5
V: TRBV19
size: .
D: .

DNA: TGTGCCAGTAGTAGGTTCTTCCGGGAGAAAGAGACCCAGTACTTC
CDR3: CASSRFFREKETQYF
J: TRBJ2-5
V: TRBV19
size: .
D: .

DNA: TGTGCCAGCAGCCCGACAGGGTGGGACGAGCAGTACTTC
CDR3: CASSPTGWDEQYF
J: TRBJ2-7
V: TRBV5-6
size: .
D: TRBD1

DNA: TGTGCCAGCAGCGCTTACGGTGGCTACACCTTC
CDR3: CASSAYGGYTF
J: TRBJ1-2
V: TRBV9
size: .
D: .

DNA: TGTGCCAGCAGCTTAGTAGCGGGGGCCAACACAGATACGCAGTATTTT
CDR3: CASSLVAGANTDTQYF
J: TRBJ2-3
V: TRBV7-2
size: .
D: TRBD2

DNA: TGTGCCAGCAGTTATGAGGATGGATGGCACACCGGGGAGCTGTTTTTT
CDR3: CASSYEDGWHTGELFF
J: TRBJ2-2
V: TRBV6-5
size: .
D: .

DNA: TGCGCCAGCAGCTCCAGGGCAGGGGGCTACGAGCAGTACTTC
CDR3: CASSSRAGGYEQYF
J: TRBJ2-7
V: TRBV5-1
size: .
D: TRBD1

DNA: TGTGCCAGCAGTTCGACAGGTTCCTACGAGCAGTACTTC
CDR3: CASSSTGSYEQYF
J: TRBJ2-7
V: TRBV6-5
size: .
D: .

DNA: TGTGCCAGCAGCGTAGCTGGAAGGGGGCGCGATGGAAACACCATATATTTT
CDR3: CASSVAGRGRDGNTIYF
J: TRBJ1-3
V: TRBV9
size: few
D: TRBD1

DNA: TGTGCCAGCAGCTTCAAGCAAGTCGGGGAGCTGTTTTTT
CDR3: CASSFKQVGELFF
J: TRBJ2-2
V: TRBV7-2
size: .
D: .

DNA: TGTGCCAGCAGCGGTTCAGGGGGCGGCACTGAAGCTTTCTTT
CDR3: CASSGSGGGTEAFF
J: TRBJ1-1
V: TRBV9
size: .
D: TRBD1